This entry features one T cell receptor beta chain sequence. Assay used: immunoSEQ multiplex PCR; TCRdb lists only in-frame clones, some missing. The table includes about 59,000 clones, 79% detected once. The sample originates from a study of blood T cell repertoires in COVID-19. This clonotype originated in a man between 60 and 75 years old with acute or convalescent COVID-19. Sequenced material: peripheral blood.

CDR3 coding DNA: TGTGCCAGTAGTGAAAGACAGGGGGAAAATTCACCCCTCCACTTT. Amino acid sequence: CASSERQGENSPLHF. V gene TRBV19 combines with J gene TRBJ1-6, with 9 bases aligning to TRBD1. The CDR3 sequence is 15 residues long. V lost 5 bases and J lost 7; bases outside the gene matches: 6. CDR1 LNHDA and CDR2 SQIVND come from the germline V gene (reference sequence).